The clone carrying this T cell receptor beta chain was detected a few times. Its specificity is not known. The CDR3 is made up of 17 amino acids. J was trimmed by 2 bases and V by 0 bases; bases with no gene match: 6. Germline V lookup: CDR1 MNHEY, CDR2 SMNVEV (reference sequence). This record comes from a study of metastatic and nonmetastatic thyroid tumors. About the research overall: Malignant thyroid and benign thyroid patients provided blood and tumor or nodule tissue whose repertoires were compared. Study results and caveats: Reports indicated that malignant thyroid tumors showed significantly higher TCR beta diversity than benign nodules did, in blood and tumor.

Using MiXCR, TCRdb reanalyzed the PCR reads. This table has about 90,000 clones, around 9.1% appearing once. Thyroid surgery took place with no prior treatment in any patient. The TCR comes from a female donor with papillary thyroid cancer or a benign thyroid nodule (not recorded which). Some clones in this sample may be carry-over from other donors' samples. The chain carries TRBV27 and TRBJ2-2, with 7 positions matching TRBD2. The sequenced sample was blood. CDR3 protein: CASSLSTSWCNTGELFF. CDR3 sequence (DNA): TGTGCCAGCAGTTTATCGACTAGCTGGTGTAACACCGGGGAGCTGTTTTTT.